These 16 T cell receptor beta chains were sequenced from one sample in a study of T-cell reconstitution after alpha-beta-depleted transplantation in children. A library of TCRbeta sequences, prepared with unique molecular identifiers, was generated. TCRdb reprocessed the PCR reads via MiXCR and lists one record per CDR3 protein. The profile covers hundreds of thousands of distinct CDR3 sequences, with under 9.5% appearing a single time and about 6% taken by the ten largest. This sample comprised PBMCs from the stem cell graft donor, obtained from the stem cell graft. These receptors all stem from a human donor who donated a stem cell graft to a child with acute lymphoblastic leukemia.

This clonotype was picked up a small number of times. CDR3: CASGAGGKNTEAFF. The DNA of the CDR3 is TGTGCCAGCGGGGCAGGGGGGAAGAACACTGAAGCTTTCTTT. The rearrangement links TRBV6-5 to TRBJ1-1, with 7 positions matching TRBD1. J lost 1 base, V lost 8 bases, and 7 bases had no gene match. Per germline, CDR1 MNHEY and CDR2 SVGAGI. This CDR3 is 14 amino acids long.

The table lists this clonotype with many counts. J is TRBJ2-7 and V is TRBV6-1; TRBD1 agrees at 10 bases. The V segment lost 6 bases and the J segment 4 bases; nucleotides outside the gene matches: 6. Germline lookup yields CDR1 MNHNS and CDR2 SASEGT. CDR3 size: 14 residues. Written as DNA, the CDR3 is TGTGCCAGCAGCCCCGGGACAGGGGTATACGAGCAGTACTTC. This codes for CASSPGTGVYEQYF.

The chain carries TRBV7-2 and TRBJ1-2; TRBD1 might be the D (5 bases). V was trimmed by 3 bases and J by 4 bases, leaving 15 bases between them. Germline CDR1 and CDR2: SGHTA and FQGNSA. This CDR3 spans 15 amino acids. The CDR3 nucleotides read TGTGCCAGCAGCTTTTCCTCGGAGGGGATCTATGGCTACACCTTC. It translates to CASSFSSEGIYGYTF.

This clonotype has more than one count but fewer than ten. The CDR3 is CASSPQSRGVQETQYF. The CDR3 DNA reads as TGTGCCAGCTCACCACAGTCCAGGGGAGTCCAAGAGACCCAGTACTTC. V and J are TRBV18 and TRBJ2-5; tentative D call: TRBD1 (6 bases). Germline V gene lookup returns CDR1 KGHSH and CDR2 LQKENI. V was pared by 1 base and J by 1 base, with 13 bases between. The CDR3 length is 16 residues.

The J gene is TRBJ1-5, the V gene TRBV5-5; 9 bases match TRBD1. Germline CDR1 and CDR2: SGHKS and YYEKEE (reference sequence). This CDR3 is 15 amino acids long. The V segment lost 4 bases and the J segment 6 bases; nucleotides outside the gene matches: 8. The CDR3 here is CASSKVQGAAQPQHF. The CDR3 DNA is TGTGCCAGCAGCAAGGTACAGGGGGCTGCTCAGCCCCAGCATTTT.

This chain connects TRBV12-3 or TRBV12-4 to TRBJ2-3; D gene ambiguous. The ends were cut back, 5 bases at V and 6 bases at J, with 18 bases in the middle. The CDR3 consists of 15 residues. The CDR3 region has the DNA TGTGCCAGCAGTCGGACCGCACCAGTAATGGATACGCAGTATTTT. Translated, it gives CASSRTAPVMDTQYF.

This clonotype was counted only a few times. V and J are TRBV20-1 and TRBJ2-7; D possibly matches TRBD1 or TRBD2 (5 bases each). The V end lost 4 bases, the J end lost 0 bases, and 22 bases lay between the germline ends. The CDR3 runs 17 residues. The germline V gene encodes CDR1 DFQATT and CDR2 SNEGSKA (reference sequence). The CDR3, as DNA: TGCAGTGCTACCTCCTCCCGGGACCCGATGAGCTCCTACGAGCAGTACTTC. Protein: CSATSSRDPMSSYEQYF.

This clonotype came up many times. This rearrangement joins TRBV10-2 to TRBJ2-1; 10 bases match TRBD1. Trimming took 4 bases from V and 2 from J; bases not matched to a gene: 8. The CDR3 has 17 amino acids. Germline V gene sequence: CDR1 WSHSY, CDR2 SAAADI. The CDR3 bases are TGCGCCAGCAGTGGGGTTCCGGGACAGGGGACCTACAATGAGCAGTTCTTC. This codes for CASSGVPGQGTYNEQFF.

This chain connects TRBV4-3 to TRBJ2-5; D is possibly TRBD1 (6 bases). The CDR3 length is 14 residues. The V gene lost 2 bases and the J gene lost 3 bases, with 10 bases spanning the gap. CDR1 and CDR2 (germline): LGHNA, YSLEER. The CDR3 DNA reads TGCGCCAGCAGCCAATATTCAGGGGAAGAGACCCAGTACTTC. This encodes CASSQYSGEETQYF.

This clonotype was observed a few times. The chain employs TRBV12-3 or TRBV12-4 and TRBJ2-4; the D gene is possibly TRBD2 (6 bases). There are 14 residues in the CDR3. Trimming cost V 5 bases and J 6 bases, with 14 bases left between them. The CDR3 nucleotides are TGTGCCAGCAGTGGCACCCTCGGGGGAAACATTCAGTACTTC. It is translated as CASSGTLGGNIQYF.

This clonotype came up many times. The V gene is TRBV3-1, the J gene TRBJ2-1; 7 bases are a match to TRBD1. J gave up 4 bases and V 4 bases, and 13 bases lay outside the gene matches. The CDR3 is 17 amino acids. Germline V gives CDR1 LGHDT, CDR2 YNNKEL (reference sequence). This CDR3 reads CASSPPVQGVPYNEQFF. The CDR3 nucleotides are TGTGCCAGCAGCCCACCGGTTCAGGGGGTCCCATACAATGAGCAGTTCTTC.

The chain couples TRBV5-1 to TRBJ1-1, with D maybe TRBD1 (5 bases). This CDR3 region has 14 residues. Trimming pared 4 bases from V and 0 bases from J, leaving 10 bases between. Germline V gives CDR1 SGHRS, CDR2 YFSETQ. The CDR3 loop is CASSPRQMNTEAFF. CDR3 in DNA: TGCGCCAGCAGCCCGAGACAGATGAACACTGAAGCTTTCTTT.

The chain has TRBV5-1 and TRBJ2-3; TRBD2 aligns across 9 bases. The J segment lost 4 bases and the V segment lost 0 bases, leaving 6 bases of the junction unmatched. This CDR3 is 16 amino acids long. Germline V gene sequence: CDR1 SGHRS, CDR2 YFSETQ. This CDR3 reads CASSLDLAGFPDTQYF. The CDR3 DNA is TGCGCCAGCAGCTTGGACCTAGCGGGGTTCCCAGATACGCAGTATTTT.

In DNA, the CDR3 is TGTGCCGGCCCGTGGTGGATAAATCAGCCCCAGCATTTT. Protein sequence: CAGPWWINQPQHF. The chain has TRBV27 and TRBJ1-5; D gene unclear. This CDR3 spans 13 amino acids. The V gene's germline CDR1 is MNHEY and CDR2 SMNVEV (reference sequence). V was trimmed by 11 bases and J by 4 bases, leaving 15 bases between them.

The chain is built from TRBV5-1 and TRBJ1-2; D is uncertain. The CDR3 loop spans 13 amino acids. Trimming took off 0 bases at V and 8 bases at J, with 11 bases between the two ends. CDR1 is SGHRS and CDR2 is YFSETQ in the germline V gene. CDR3 residues: CASSLAGVGGYTF. Here the CDR3 DNA reads TGCGCCAGCAGCTTGGCCGGGGTGGGAGGCTACACCTTC. The full variable domain, in which reference TRBV5-1 and TRBJ1-2 provide the parts outside the CDR3, is KAGVTQTPRYLIKTRGQQVTLSCSPISGHRSVSWYQQTPGQGLQFLFEYFSETQRNKGNFPGRFSGRQFSNSRSEMNVSTLELGDSALYLCASSLAGVGGYTFGSGTRLTVV.

This clonotype was seen repeatedly, ten times or more. Written as DNA, the CDR3 is TGTGCCAGCAGTAAGGACAGGGTCTTAGAGACCCAGTACTTC. Translated, it gives CASSKDRVLETQYF. This sequence joins TRBV6-1 and TRBJ2-5; 8 bases line up with TRBD1. V gave up 5 bases and J gave up 4 bases; unmatched junction bases: 6. From germline, CDR1 is MNHNS and CDR2 SASEGT. This CDR3 is built from 14 residues.